This T cell receptor (beta chain) was observed in a study of cytomegalovirus exposure and HLA in healthy donors (dated by TCRdb to about 2017). Broadly, across the study: An earlier analysis of several hundred of the donors reported about 280 Gb of sequence data and about 120 million unique TCR beta sequences obtained from about 179 million T cells. About 300 gigabases of sequencing data and 78 million or so unique TCR sequences were included in an early release covering under 650 HLA-typed donors. Of the roughly 400 genotyped donors, around 81% fell in the genetic ancestry cluster associated with self-reported Caucasian donors. The study aimed to test whether signatures of past pathogen exposure could be identified by cataloging public T cell receptors. The study profiled the T cell repertoires of hundreds of subjects by immunosequencing and related them to cytomegalovirus serostatus. Along with the roughly 710-subject first cohort, a separate validation cohort of over a hundred different subjects was used. The study combined high-throughput TCR immunosequencing, statistical association of individual TCRs with disease status, and machine learning to predict cytomegalovirus infection status. To study patterns of TCR occurrence, a later analysis re-analyzed previously published TCR beta repertoires from around 660 donors and added high-resolution HLA genotyping. Rather than using new phenotypic data, the later analysis identified candidate immune exposures from TCR beta sequences and from how often those sequences occurred across donors. An earlier analysis of some 500 of the donors used high-throughput TCR beta sequencing to judge whether each TCR beta V gene segment behaved as functional or pseudogenic. Donor age, sex, ethnicity and CMV serostatus were collected together with the repertoire data. A later genetic analysis took genome-wide SNP genotypes for about 55% of the 666 donors and used that subset as a discovery cohort. Every discovery cohort repertoire had been produced on one sequencing platform. HLA typing covered class I and class II loci at four-digit resolution. The number of donors typed differed by locus, with 629-630 for A, B, C, DRB1 and DQB1, around 500 for DQA1, some 570 for DPA1, and some 450 for DPB1. Four or five DR-DQ haplotypes were handled as single units for association and clustering, since linkage in the cohort was strong. Across around 400 genotyped donors of the cohort, an average of about 250,000 unique TCR beta nucleotide sequences per donor were sequenced, and roughly 20% of those sequences were non-productive.

Overall study results and their limits: Correlated functional status among segregating V segments might reflect linkage disequilibrium, but an unknown experimental factor could not be ruled out. Compared with the approximately 700-donor mean, donors in an Asian-associated ancestry cluster had fewer N-insertions in productive TCRs, according to a later genetic analysis. For the cohort, immune exposure information was limited to CMV serostatus. Specific HLA alleles were associated with roughly 16,000 TCR beta sequences at a false discovery rate of 0.05 in a later analysis. An association between a missense DCLRE1C variant and V-gene and J-gene trimming of TCR beta chains was found in a later genetic analysis and replicated in an independent cohort. In the study, about 150 TCR beta chains were listed as associated with cytomegalovirus. A further reported finding was that TCR beta sequences accurately predicted the HLA-A and HLA-B alleles for most subjects in the first cohort. The authors suggested that the approach could potentially be extended to other disease states and immunological phenotypes. Three of the identified cytomegalovirus-associated TCR beta chains were confirmed in vitro to be specific for cytomegalovirus antigens. According to a later analysis, most CMV-associated TCR beta chains appeared to be HLA-restricted, and the HLA associations seemed to be driven largely by CMV exposure. Presence/absence analyses assumed roughly uniform sequencing depth across donors, an assumption that may not hold. Because some donors lacked HLA typing at each locus, the association tests relied only on the typed subset. A cluster of highly shared sequence variants was judged likely to be a technical artifact of the sequencing pipeline. In a later analysis, TCR association rates were found to vary across HLA loci, with the most associated TCRs seen for DRB1 alleles and the fewest for HLA-C alleles. In a later analysis, HLA-associated TCR beta chains showed more clonal expansion and lower generation probabilities than non-associated chains that were equally common. The classifier was reported to diagnose cytomegalovirus status with high specificity and sensitivity in both the original cohort and the validation cohort. Some IMGT-functional V segments, including TRBV6-2 and TRBV6-3, could not be told apart with the 87-base-pair reads, so those segments were excluded. Strong co-occurrence of HLA alleles, especially DR and DQ, made assigning TCR associations to individual alleles difficult. This cohort had only TCR beta chains sequenced, and the lack of alpha or paired-chain data limited which features could be detected. According to a later analysis, parvovirus B19, influenza, CMV and Epstein-Barr virus appeared linked to several top co-occurrence clusters. In an earlier analysis of some 500 of the donors, most TCR beta V segments appeared in productive rearrangements about 87% or about 30% of the time, broadly matching IMGT annotations. While some public TCRs were present in many individuals, most TCR sequences turned up only very rarely across donors. The earlier analysis of about 600 of the donors excluded some 15 rarely observed V segments, including chromosome 9 orphons, because counts were too low.

To prepare the library, the immunoSEQ multiplex PCR assay was applied. For the multiplex PCR, a mixture combining 60 forward primers for TCR Vbeta segments and 13 reverse primers for TCR Jbeta segments was used. The CDR3 region of rearranged TCR beta genes was amplified from genomic DNA with a multiplex PCR assay. Amplified TCR beta libraries were sequenced as 87-base-pair reads on the Illumina HiSeq System. The authors' pipeline ran thus. Across the roughly 700 repertoires, a later analysis counted some 80 million unique TCR beta chains, 8.5 million to 12 million of which were shared by at least two donors. Raw reads were error-corrected and collapsed into unique sequences with a nearest-neighbor algorithm that merged closely related sequences to remove PCR and sequencing errors. To assign V, D and J gene segments, CDR3 sequences were aligned to IMGT reference sequences. For a sequence to be retained, a match of at least six nucleotides was required to both a V gene segment and a J gene segment. A rearrangement counted as productive if the CDR3 had no stop codons and remained in frame with V and J, and every other rearrangement counted as non-productive. Following IMGT convention, CDR3 was defined as the stretch from the second conserved V-encoded cysteine to the conserved J-encoded phenylalanine. In an earlier analysis of around 540 of the donors, sequences lacking an unambiguous match to a single V gene segment were excluded. An earlier analysis of roughly 590 of the donors called V segments functional above 56.7% productive rearrangements and segregating when the between-donor standard deviation exceeded 5%. A statistical classification framework was built for diagnosing cytomegalovirus status from the catalog of TCR beta chain sequences. In a later analysis, V and J genes were assigned by comparing TCR nucleotide sequences against IMGT/GENE-DB human TR gene sequences. A later analysis assigned CDR3 sequences and most-parsimonious VDJ recombination scenarios with the TCRdist pipeline. A later analysis defined each TCR beta chain by its CDR3 amino acid sequence plus V-gene family, and excluded reads lacking a unique V-gene family. In a later analysis, 550 to 650 highly shared, low-generation-probability nucleotide sequences were removed to address suspected cross-contamination and a sequencing artifact. A later analysis calculated a clonal expansion index for each public chain from normalized within-repertoire ranks of inferred template counts. In a later analysis, generation probabilities were computed with a VDJ recombination model fitted to out-of-frame rearrangements, and the resulting probabilities were checked against IGoR. A later analysis scored TCR-TCR, TCR-HLA and TCR-CMV co-occurrence with hypergeometric tests, applying a repertoire-size bias correction to TCR pairs. False discovery rates were estimated in a later analysis by permuting HLA or CMV assignments 20 times. In a later analysis, co-occurring TCRs were grouped using DBSCAN, with TCRdist sequence similarity added in when clustering inside HLA-allele-positive subsets. For co-occurrence clustering, repertoires with fewer than 30,000 or more than 120,000 public chains were excluded, along with four or five repertoires with anomalous nucleotide sharing. The immuneACCESS repertoire file appears here via TCRdb, limited to in-frame rearrangements. These files lack a portion of the clones; in checked studies, under half of the deficit traces to unresolved V genes, and the cause of the others is not known. The V and J calls and clone size were taken over from that table, and D and trimming were inferred from the DNA. Recorded for this sample are approximately 120,000 clones; about 80% of them occurred a single time. Jointly, the top ten make up roughly 8% of the sample.

This clone was found a few times. Its recognized antigen is unknown. Base qualities were left out, and no much larger clone turns up one base away. The cohort consisted of 666 healthy bone marrow donors. At the time of sampling, all cohort members were nominally healthy, though unrecorded immune exposures were likely present. The donor was CMV seropositive and was included in the group of almost 300 seropositive cohort members. Each donor provided a peripheral blood sample, and peripheral blood mononuclear cells were used for TCR beta sequencing. Genomic DNA extraction from the blood cell samples was performed with the Qiagen DNeasy Blood Extraction Kit. CDR1 and CDR2, per the germline V gene, are SGHTA and FQGTGA. The CDR3 starts with the cysteine, ends with the phenylalanine, and has 15 residues. The read is trimmed to its CDR3 DNA, 45 bases read in frame from base 1. The V end loses 1 base and the J end loses 1 base, and a stretch of 11 bases separates them.

Sequencing used PBMCs. The sequence was collected from a woman in her forties or fifties in good health and CMV-seropositive. This receptor chain uses TRBV7-3 and TRBJ2-7; TRBD2 is a possible D gene, resting on 6 matching bases. The CDR3 corresponds to CASSLRGDGSYEQYF. The nucleotide sequence is TGTGCCAGCAGCTTAAGGGGGGACGGTTCCTACGAGCAGTACTTC. The reference TRBV7-3 and TRBJ2-7 proteins fill in what lies around the CDR3, so the full variable domain reads GAGVSQTPSNKVTEKGKYVELRCDPISGHTALYWYRQSLGQGPEFLIYFQGTGAADDSGLPNDRFFAVRPEGSVSTLKIQRTERGDSAVYLCASSLRGDGSYEQYFGPGTRLTVT.